The 10 T cell receptor beta chains presented below share a single source sample, sequenced in a study of blood T cell repertoires in COVID-19. Produced via immunoSEQ multiplex PCR; TCRdb's table is partial and in-frame only. The data hold about 180,000 clones, with 80% to 90% observed a single time. Sequenced input: peripheral blood. The receptors were gathered from a human donor with active or convalescent COVID-19. The donor label of this sample is uncertain.

The chain couples TRBV19 to TRBJ2-3; 12 nucleotides line up with TRBD1. The CDR3 totals 14 residues. CDR1 is LNHDA and CDR2 is SQIVND in the germline V gene (reference sequence). The V gene end was trimmed by 10 bases and the J gene end by 4 bases; junction bases not matched to a gene: 6. DNA of the CDR3: TGTGCCACCCTCGGGACAGGGGGCGCAGATACGCAGTATTTT. The encoded protein is CATLGTGGADTQYF. Full variable domain (missing parts from reference TRBV19 and TRBJ2-3): DGGITQSPKYLFRKEGQNVTLSCEQNLNHDAMYWYRQDPGQGLRLIYYSQIVNDFQKGDIAEGYSVSREKKESFPLTVTSAQKNPTAFYLCATLGTGGADTQYFGPGTRLTVL.

The chain couples TRBV28 to TRBJ1-5; TRBD1 matches 10 bases. Trimming removed 7 bases from V and 4 bases from J; junction bases left unmatched: 7. The V gene's germline CDR1 is MDHEN and CDR2 SYDVKM. The CDR3 consists of 15 residues. The CDR3 loop is CASTATGGLNQPQHF. The DNA of the CDR3 is TGTGCCAGCACCGCGACAGGGGGCTTAAATCAGCCCCAGCATTTT.

The V gene is TRBV6-6, the J gene TRBJ2-1; a possible D gene is TRBD1 (6 bases). Trimming pared 6 bases from V and 5 bases from J, leaving 20 bases between. Per germline, CDR1 MNHNY and CDR2 SVGAGI (reference sequence). The CDR3 is 16 residues long. As DNA, the CDR3 is TGTGCCAGCAGGGGCGGCGGAGGTCAGGGGAACAATGAGCAGTTCTTC. It encodes CASRGGGGQGNNEQFF.

The chain has TRBV3-1 (or the pseudogene TRBV3-2) and TRBJ2-1; the D gene is possibly TRBD1 (5 bases). CDR3 size: 15 residues. The V gene lost 4 bases and the J gene lost 6 bases, with 16 bases spanning the gap. Germline V gene data show CDR1 as LGHDT and CDR2 as YNNKEL (reference sequence). The DNA of the CDR3 is TGTGCCAGCAGCCGGGGTAGGGGATCCCTCAATGAGCAGTTCTTC. Residues: CASSRGRGSLNEQFF.

Details on this clone: At one boundary the junction diverges from the germline segment, which might be a read error. The chain employs TRBV7-7 and TRBJ2-2, with 8 bases identical to TRBD2. Germline CDR1 SSHAT, CDR2 FNYEAQ (reference sequence). The CDR3 is 16 residues long. CDR3 coding DNA: TGTGCTAGCAGCTTAGAAGCGGGAGATAGGGGCGGGGAGCTGTTTTTT. This gives the protein CASSLEAGDRGGELFF.

The chain links TRBV7-2 to TRBJ1-1; D gene ambiguous. Trimming cost V 3 bases and J 8 bases, with 7 bases left between them. The CDR3 contains 11 residues. The V gene's germline CDR1 is SGHTA and CDR2 FQGNSA. The CDR3 bases are TGTGCCAGCAGCTTGGTACGGGAAGCTTTCTTT. It codes for CASSLVREAFF.

V gene TRBV5-1 combines with J gene TRBJ2-7; D is unresolved. V was trimmed by 0 bases and J by 1 base, leaving 11 bases between them. Germline V gene sequence: CDR1 SGHRS, CDR2 YFSETQ. The CDR3 contains 15 residues. Here the CDR3 DNA reads TGCGCCAGCAGCTTGGGTACAGCCCAATCCTACGAGCAGTACTTC. This encodes CASSLGTAQSYEQYF.

The V gene is TRBV10-1, the J gene TRBJ2-3, with 9 bases fitting TRBD2. The CDR3 consists of 14 residues. With 8 bases clipped from V and 5 bases from J, the junction kept 8 bases outside the gene matches. Per germline, CDR1 WNHNN and CDR2 SYGVQD (reference sequence). CDR3 loop: CASSVAGDIDTQYF. In DNA, the CDR3 is TGCGCCAGCTCCGTAGCGGGAGATATAGATACGCAGTATTTT.

This chain joins TRBV27 and TRBJ2-7, with a weak D call TRBD2 (6 bases). This CDR3 has 14 residues. Trimming removed 3 bases from V and 6 bases from J, with 15 bases in between. Germline lookup yields CDR1 MNHEY and CDR2 SMNVEV (reference sequence). CDR3 sequence: CASSFAFLGGEQYF. In DNA form, the CDR3 reads TGTGCCAGCAGTTTCGCCTTTCTGGGAGGCGAGCAGTACTTC.

The table lists this clone with a count of one. The chain employs TRBV7-2 and TRBJ2-3; no reliable D call. The CDR3 contains 14 residues. V dropped 4 bases and J dropped 6 bases, with 14 bases sitting between them. CDR1 and CDR2 (germline): SGHTA, FQGNSA. The chain's CDR3 is CASSSSVGADTQYF. The CDR3 DNA reads TGTGCCAGCAGCTCAAGCGTCGGCGCGGATACGCAGTATTTT.